This T cell receptor (beta chain) was recorded in a study of beta chain features in type 1 diabetes. Every bit of the isolated RNA underwent reverse transcription, so sequencing read expressed TCRB transcripts. Clones were read by immunoSEQ multiplex PCR, and TCRdb kept only the in-frame ones, dropping some. The profile shows about 620,000 clones, around 16% of them singletons. CDR1 and CDR2 from the germline V gene are KGHSH and LQKENI. After removal of 0 bases from V and 6 bases from J, the junction contained 6 bases not matched to a gene. The CDR3 totals 16 residues. The sample consisted of naive CD4+ T cells from blood. This chain uses TRBV18 with TRBJ2-7, with 12 nucleotides matching TRBD2. This receptor was obtained from a man aged 18 to 30 in good health. The CDR3 region has the DNA TGTGCCAGCTCACCACCTATCGGACTAGCGGGATCCGAGCAGTACTTC. It specifies CASSPPIGLAGSEQYF.